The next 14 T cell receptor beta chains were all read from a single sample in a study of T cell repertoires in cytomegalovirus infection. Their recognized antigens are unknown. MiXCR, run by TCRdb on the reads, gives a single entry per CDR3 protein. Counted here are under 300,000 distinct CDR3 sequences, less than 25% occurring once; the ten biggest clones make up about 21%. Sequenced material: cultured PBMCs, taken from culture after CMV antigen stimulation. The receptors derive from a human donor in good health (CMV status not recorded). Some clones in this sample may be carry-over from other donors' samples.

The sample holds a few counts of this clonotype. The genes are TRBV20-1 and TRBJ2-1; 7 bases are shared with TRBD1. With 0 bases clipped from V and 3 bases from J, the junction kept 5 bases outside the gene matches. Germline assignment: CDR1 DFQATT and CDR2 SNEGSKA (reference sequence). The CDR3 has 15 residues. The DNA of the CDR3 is TGCAGTGCTAGAGAATGGACAGGAGGCTACAATGAGCAGTTCTTC. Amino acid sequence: CSAREWTGGYNEQFF.

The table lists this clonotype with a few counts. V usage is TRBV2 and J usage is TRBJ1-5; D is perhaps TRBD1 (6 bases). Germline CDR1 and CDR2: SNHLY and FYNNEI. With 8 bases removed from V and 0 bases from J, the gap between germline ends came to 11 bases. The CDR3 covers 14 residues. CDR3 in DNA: TGTGCCAGCGGTAGACAGGATAGCAATCAGCCCCAGCATTTT. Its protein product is CASGRQDSNQPQHF.

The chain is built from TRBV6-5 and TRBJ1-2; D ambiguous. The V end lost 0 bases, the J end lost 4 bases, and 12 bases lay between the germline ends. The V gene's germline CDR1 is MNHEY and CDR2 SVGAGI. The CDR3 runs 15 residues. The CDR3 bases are TGTGCCAGCAGTTACTCGAGCGCCAGATCCTATGGCTACACCTTC. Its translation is CASSYSSARSYGYTF.

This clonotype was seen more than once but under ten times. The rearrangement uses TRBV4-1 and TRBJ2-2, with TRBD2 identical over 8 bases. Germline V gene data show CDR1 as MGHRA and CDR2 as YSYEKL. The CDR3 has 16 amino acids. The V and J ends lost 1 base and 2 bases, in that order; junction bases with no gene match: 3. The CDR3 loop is CASSQGSGTNTGELFF. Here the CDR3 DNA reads TGCGCCAGCAGCCAAGGTAGCGGGACCAACACCGGGGAGCTGTTTTTT.

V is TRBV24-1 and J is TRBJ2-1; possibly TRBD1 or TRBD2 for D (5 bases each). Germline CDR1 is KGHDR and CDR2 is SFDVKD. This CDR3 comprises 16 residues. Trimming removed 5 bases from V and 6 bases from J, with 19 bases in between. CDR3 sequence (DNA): TGTGCCACCAGTGCCCTCCCGGGACCTATCGTCAATGAGCAGTTCTTC. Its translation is CATSALPGPIVNEQFF.

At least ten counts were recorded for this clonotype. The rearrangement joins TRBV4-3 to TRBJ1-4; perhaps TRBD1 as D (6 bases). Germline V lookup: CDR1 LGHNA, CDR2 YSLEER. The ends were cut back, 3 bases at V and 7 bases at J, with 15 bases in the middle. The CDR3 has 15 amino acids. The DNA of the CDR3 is TGCGCCAGCAGCCAGCGAGGCAGGGGTGTTGAAAAACTGTTTTTT. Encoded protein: CASSQRGRGVEKLFF.

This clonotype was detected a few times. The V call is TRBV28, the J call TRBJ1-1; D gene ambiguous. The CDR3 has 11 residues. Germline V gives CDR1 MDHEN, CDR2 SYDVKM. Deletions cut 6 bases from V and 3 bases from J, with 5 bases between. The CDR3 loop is CASREDTEAFF. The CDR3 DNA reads TGTGCCAGCAGGGAGGACACTGAAGCTTTCTTT.

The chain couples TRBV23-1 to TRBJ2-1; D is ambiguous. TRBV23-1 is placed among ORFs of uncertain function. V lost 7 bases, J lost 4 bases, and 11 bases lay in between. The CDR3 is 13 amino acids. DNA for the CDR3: TGCGCCAGCACTCCAGACTTTTACAATGAGCAGTTCTTC. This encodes CASTPDFYNEQFF.

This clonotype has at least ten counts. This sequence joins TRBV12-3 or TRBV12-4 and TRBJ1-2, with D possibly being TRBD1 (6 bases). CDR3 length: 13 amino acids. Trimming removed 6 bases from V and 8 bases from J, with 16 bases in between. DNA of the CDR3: TGTGCCAGCAGGAGTGGGGGGGCACGAGGCTACACCTTC. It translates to CASRSGGARGYTF.

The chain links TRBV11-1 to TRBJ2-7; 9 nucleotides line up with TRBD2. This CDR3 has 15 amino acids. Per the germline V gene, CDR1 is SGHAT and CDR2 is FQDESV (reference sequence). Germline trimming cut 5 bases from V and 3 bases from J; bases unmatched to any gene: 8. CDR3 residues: CASSLQTSGDYEQYF. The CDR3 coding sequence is TGTGCCAGCAGCCTCCAGACTAGCGGTGACTACGAGCAGTACTTC.

CDR3 sequence: CASSLGDSQPQHF. The DNA of the CDR3 is TGTGCCAGCAGCTTAGGTGATAGTCAGCCCCAGCATTTT. This chain connects TRBV7-2 to TRBJ1-5, with unresolved D. V lost 1 base to trimming and J lost 6 bases, with 7 bases between them. This CDR3 region has 13 residues. The germline CDR1 and CDR2 sequences are SGHTA and FQGNSA.

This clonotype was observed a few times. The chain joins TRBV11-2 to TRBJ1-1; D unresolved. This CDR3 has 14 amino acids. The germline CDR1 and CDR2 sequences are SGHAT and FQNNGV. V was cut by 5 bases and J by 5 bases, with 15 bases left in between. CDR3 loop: CASSLPLIGTEAFF. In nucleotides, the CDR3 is TGTGCCAGCAGCCTTCCTCTGATCGGGACTGAAGCTTTCTTT. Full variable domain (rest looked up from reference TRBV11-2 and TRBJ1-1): EAGVAQSPRYKIIEKRQSVAFWCNPISGHATLYWYQQILGQGPKLLIQFQNNGVVDDSQLPKDRFSAERLKGVDSTLKIQPAKLEDSAVYLCASSLPLIGTEAFFGQGTRLTVV.

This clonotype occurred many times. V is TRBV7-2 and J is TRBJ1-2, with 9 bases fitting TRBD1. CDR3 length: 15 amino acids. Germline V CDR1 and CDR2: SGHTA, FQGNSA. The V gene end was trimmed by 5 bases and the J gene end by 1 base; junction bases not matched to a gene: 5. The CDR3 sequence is CASSQTGGGNYGYTF. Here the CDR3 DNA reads TGTGCCAGCAGCCAGACAGGGGGTGGTAACTATGGCTACACCTTC.

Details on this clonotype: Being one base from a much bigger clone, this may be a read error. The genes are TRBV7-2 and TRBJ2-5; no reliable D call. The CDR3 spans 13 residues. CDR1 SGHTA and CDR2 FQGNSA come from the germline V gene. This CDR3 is CASSLSWEEAQYF. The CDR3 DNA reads TGTGCCAGCAGCTTAAGCTGGGAAGAGGCCCAGTACTTC.